The entry below describes one T cell receptor (beta chain). TCRdb's copy holds only in-frame clones and misses some; the assay was immunoSEQ multiplex PCR. The sample contains 75,000 to 90,000 clones, 95% of which appear only once. This sample is part of a study of technical replicates of blood from a few donors. This CDR3 is built from 12 residues. V dropped 7 bases and J dropped 3 bases, with 7 bases sitting between them. Germline V gene sequence: CDR1 MNHEY, CDR2 SMNVEV (reference sequence). The gene calls are TRBV27 and TRBJ1-5, with D perhaps matching TRBD1 (6 bases). The TCR sequence derives from a human donor in good health. The sequencing sample was made of T cells isolated from PBMCs. The CDR3 DNA is TGTGCCAGCAAGGGGGTCAATCAGCCCCAGCATTTT. Residues: CASKGVNQPQHF.